What follows is one T cell receptor beta chain and its context. The antigen remains undetermined. Included in the TCR beta cDNA libraries were unique molecular identifiers. It was from approximately 0.91 to 9.4 million T cells that some 470,000 cDNA molecules came. In TCRdb, the PCR reads were re-called with MiXCR into one record per CDR3 protein. The sample includes 740,000 or so distinct CDR3 sequences, around 50% of them seen just once. Germline-derived CDR1 and CDR2 are SGHDT and YYEEEE. The CDR3 consists of 15 residues. The ends lost 4 bases at V and 4 bases at J; junction bases unmatched: 6. The entry originates in a study of post-analysis software for immune sequencing data. About the study: Both relapsing-remitting and secondary progressive multiple sclerosis featured among the disease courses, as did progressive-relapsing multiple sclerosis. Findings and limits, study-wide: Multiple sclerosis patients showed significantly lower normalized Chao1 diversity than controls did. Among a handful of TRBV segments more frequent in patients than controls were TRBV5-6, TRBV5-1 and TRBV20-1. Those samples that were prepared in the same batch co-clustered strongly by F measure.

This TCR was sampled from a girl aged 10 to 17 with multiple sclerosis. The chain has TRBV5-6 and TRBJ1-2; TRBD1 agrees at 11 bases. The specimen sequenced was blood. Here the CDR3 DNA reads TGTGCCAGCAGCCGCAGGGACAGGGGGTCCTATGGCTACACCTTC. Translation: CASSRRDRGSYGYTF.